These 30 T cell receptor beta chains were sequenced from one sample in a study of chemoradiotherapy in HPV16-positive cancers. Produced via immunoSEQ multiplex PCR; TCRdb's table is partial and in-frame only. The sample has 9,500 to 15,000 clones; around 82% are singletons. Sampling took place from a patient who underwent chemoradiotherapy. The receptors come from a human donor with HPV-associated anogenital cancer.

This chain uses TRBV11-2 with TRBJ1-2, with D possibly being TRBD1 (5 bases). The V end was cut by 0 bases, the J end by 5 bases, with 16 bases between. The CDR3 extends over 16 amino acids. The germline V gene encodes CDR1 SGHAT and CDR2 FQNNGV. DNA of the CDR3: TGTGCCAGCAGCTTAGATTATGGGGCCTCCTTTTATGGCTACACCTTC. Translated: CASSLDYGASFYGYTF.

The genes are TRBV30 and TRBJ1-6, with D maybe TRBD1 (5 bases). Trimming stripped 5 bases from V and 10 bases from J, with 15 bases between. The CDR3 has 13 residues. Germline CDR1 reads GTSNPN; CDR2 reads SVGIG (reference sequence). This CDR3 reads CAWSWGPGSPLHF. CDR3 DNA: TGTGCCTGGTCATGGGGACCGGGGTCACCCCTCCACTTT.

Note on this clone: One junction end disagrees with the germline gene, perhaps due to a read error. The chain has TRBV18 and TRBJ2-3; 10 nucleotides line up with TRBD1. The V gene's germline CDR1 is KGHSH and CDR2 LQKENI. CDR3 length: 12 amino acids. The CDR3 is CASSPGTGEEVF. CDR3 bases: TGTGCCAGCTCACCAGGGACAGGGGAGGAGGTTTTT.

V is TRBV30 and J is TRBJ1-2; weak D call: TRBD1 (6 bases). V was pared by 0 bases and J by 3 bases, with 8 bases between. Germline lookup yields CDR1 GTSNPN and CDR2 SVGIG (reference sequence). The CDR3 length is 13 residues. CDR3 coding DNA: TGTGCCTGGAGTGTAGCAGGGGACTATGGCTACACCTTC. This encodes CAWSVAGDYGYTF.

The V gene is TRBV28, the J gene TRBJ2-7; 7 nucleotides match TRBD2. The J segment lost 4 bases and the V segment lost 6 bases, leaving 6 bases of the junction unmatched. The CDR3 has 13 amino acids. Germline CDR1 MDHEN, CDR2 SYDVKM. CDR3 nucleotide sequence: TGTGCCAGCAGGCGAGCGGGGAGATACGAGCAGTACTTC. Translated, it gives CASRRAGRYEQYF.

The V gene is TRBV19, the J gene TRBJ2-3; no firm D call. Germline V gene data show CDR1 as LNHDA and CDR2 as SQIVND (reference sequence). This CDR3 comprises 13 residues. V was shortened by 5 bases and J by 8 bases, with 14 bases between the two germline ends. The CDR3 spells CASSEWRTGTQYF. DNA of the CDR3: TGTGCCAGTAGTGAGTGGCGGACGGGTACGCAGTATTTT.

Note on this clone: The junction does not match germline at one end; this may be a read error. CDR3 in DNA: TGTGCTAGCAGCTTAGGTCGCGGGAAGGAGACCCAGTACTTC. It encodes CASSLGRGKETQYF. The V gene is TRBV7-7, the J gene TRBJ2-5; maybe TRBD2 (6 bases). Germline V gene data show CDR1 as SSHAT and CDR2 as FNYEAQ (reference sequence). The CDR3 loop spans 14 amino acids.

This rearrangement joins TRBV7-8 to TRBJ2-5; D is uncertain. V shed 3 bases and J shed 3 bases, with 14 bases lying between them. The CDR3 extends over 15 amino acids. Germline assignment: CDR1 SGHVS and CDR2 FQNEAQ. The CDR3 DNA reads TGTGCCAGCAGCTTTACCTTGTTAAGGGAAGAGACCCAGTACTTC. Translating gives CASSFTLLREETQYF.

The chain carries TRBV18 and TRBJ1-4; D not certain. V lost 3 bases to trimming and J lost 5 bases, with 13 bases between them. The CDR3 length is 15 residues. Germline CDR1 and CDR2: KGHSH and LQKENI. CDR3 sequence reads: CASSPAGALNEKLFF. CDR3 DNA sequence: TGTGCCAGCTCACCGGCGGGTGCCTTAAATGAAAAACTGTTTTTT.

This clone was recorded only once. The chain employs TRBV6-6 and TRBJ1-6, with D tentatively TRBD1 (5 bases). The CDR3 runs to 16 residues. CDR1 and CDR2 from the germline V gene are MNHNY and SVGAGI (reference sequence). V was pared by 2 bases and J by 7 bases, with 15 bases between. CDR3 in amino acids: CASSYRDGRGNSPLHF. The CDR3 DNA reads TGTGCCAGCAGTTACCGGGACGGTAGAGGCAATTCACCCCTCCACTTT.

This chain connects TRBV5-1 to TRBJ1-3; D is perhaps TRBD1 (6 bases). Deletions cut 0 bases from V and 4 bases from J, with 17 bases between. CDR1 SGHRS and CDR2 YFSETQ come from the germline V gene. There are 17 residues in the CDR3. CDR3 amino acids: CASSLGRTAARGNTIYF. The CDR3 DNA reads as TGCGCCAGCAGCTTGGGACGGACAGCCGCCCGCGGAAACACCATATATTTT.

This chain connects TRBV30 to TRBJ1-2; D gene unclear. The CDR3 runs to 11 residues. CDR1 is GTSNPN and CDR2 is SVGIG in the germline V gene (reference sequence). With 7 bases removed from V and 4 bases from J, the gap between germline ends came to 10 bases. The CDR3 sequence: CASQAGYGYTF. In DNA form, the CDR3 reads TGTGCCTCCCAGGCCGGCTATGGCTACACCTTC.

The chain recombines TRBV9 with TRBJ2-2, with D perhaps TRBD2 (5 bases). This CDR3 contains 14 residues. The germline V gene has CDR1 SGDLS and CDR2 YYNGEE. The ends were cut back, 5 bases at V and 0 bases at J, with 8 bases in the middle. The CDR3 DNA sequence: TGTGCCAGCAGGAGGGATACGAACACCGGGGAGCTGTTTTTT. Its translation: CASRRDTNTGELFF.

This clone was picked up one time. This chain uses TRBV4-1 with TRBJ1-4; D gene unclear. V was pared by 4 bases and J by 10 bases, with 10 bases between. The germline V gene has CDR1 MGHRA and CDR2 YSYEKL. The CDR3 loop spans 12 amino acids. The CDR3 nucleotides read TGCGCCAGCAGCCTCATTGGTGGAAAACTGTTTTTT. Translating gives CASSLIGGKLFF.

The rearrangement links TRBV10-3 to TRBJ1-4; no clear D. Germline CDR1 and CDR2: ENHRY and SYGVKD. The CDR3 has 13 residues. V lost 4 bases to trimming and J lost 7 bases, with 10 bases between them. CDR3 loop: CAISGGGSEKLFF. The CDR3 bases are TGTGCCATCAGTGGGGGAGGGAGTGAAAAACTGTTTTTT.

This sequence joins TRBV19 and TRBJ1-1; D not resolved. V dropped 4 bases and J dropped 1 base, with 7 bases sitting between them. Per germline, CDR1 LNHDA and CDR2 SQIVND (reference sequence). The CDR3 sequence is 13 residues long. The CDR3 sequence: CASSTARNTEAFF. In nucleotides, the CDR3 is TGTGCCAGTAGTACGGCCCGGAACACTGAAGCTTTCTTT.

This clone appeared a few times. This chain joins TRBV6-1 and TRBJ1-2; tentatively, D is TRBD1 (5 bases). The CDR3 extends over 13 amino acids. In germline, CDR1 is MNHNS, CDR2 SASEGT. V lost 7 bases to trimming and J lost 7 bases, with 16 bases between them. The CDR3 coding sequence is TGTGCCAGCAACCCGCGGGGGTTCAGTGGCTACACCTTC. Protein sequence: CASNPRGFSGYTF.

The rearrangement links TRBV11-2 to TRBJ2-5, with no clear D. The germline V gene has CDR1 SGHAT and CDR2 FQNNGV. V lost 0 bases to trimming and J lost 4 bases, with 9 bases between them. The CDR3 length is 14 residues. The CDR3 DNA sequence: TGTGCCAGCAGCTTAGAACTGGCTCTAGAGACCCAGTACTTC. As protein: CASSLELALETQYF.

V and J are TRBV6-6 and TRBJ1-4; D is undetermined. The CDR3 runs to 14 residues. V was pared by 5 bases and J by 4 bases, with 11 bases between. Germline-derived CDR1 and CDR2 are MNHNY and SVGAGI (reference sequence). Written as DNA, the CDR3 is TGTGCCAGCAGTCAACAGTCCCTTAATGAAAAACTGTTTTTT. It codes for CASSQQSLNEKLFF.

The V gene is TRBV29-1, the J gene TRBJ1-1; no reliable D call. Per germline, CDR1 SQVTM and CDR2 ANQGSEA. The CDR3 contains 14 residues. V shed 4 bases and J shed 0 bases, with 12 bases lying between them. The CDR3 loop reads CSVARGRMNTEAFF. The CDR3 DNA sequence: TGCAGCGTTGCAAGAGGACGGATGAACACTGAAGCTTTCTTT.

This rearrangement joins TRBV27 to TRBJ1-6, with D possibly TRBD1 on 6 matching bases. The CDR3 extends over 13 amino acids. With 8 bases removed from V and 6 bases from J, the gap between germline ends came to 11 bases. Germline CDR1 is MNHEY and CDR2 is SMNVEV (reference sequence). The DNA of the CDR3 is TGTGCCAGCCGGACAGTCAGTAATTCACCCCTCCACTTT. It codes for CASRTVSNSPLHF.

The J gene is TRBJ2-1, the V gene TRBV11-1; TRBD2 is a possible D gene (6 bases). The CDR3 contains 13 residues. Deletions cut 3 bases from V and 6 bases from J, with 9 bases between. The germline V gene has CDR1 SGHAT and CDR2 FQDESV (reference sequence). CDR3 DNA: TGTGCCAGCAGCTTGTCGGGAGTCAATGAGCAGTTCTTC. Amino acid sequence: CASSLSGVNEQFF.

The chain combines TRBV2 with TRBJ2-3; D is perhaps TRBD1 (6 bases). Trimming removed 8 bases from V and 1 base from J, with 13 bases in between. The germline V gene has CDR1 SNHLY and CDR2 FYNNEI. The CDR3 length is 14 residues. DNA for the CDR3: TGTGCCAGCGACCGGAAGGGGGGCACAGATACGCAGTATTTT. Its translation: CASDRKGGTDTQYF.

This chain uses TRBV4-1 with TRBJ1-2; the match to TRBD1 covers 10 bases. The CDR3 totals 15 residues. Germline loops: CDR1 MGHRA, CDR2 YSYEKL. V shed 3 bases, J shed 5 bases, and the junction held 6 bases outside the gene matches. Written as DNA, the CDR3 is TGCGCCAGCAGCCACGGGACAGGGGTAGGGTATGGCTACACCTTC. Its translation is CASSHGTGVGYGYTF.

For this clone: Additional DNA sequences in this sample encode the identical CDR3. CDR3 residues: CASSFTQGGDQPQHF. The CDR3 bases are TGTGCCAGCAGCTTCACACAGGGCGGGGATCAGCCCCAGCATTTT. The chain recombines TRBV7-9 with TRBJ1-5; maybe TRBD1 (6 bases). Deletions cut 3 bases from V and 5 bases from J, with 14 bases between. The CDR3 loop spans 15 amino acids. Germline CDR1 is SEHNR and CDR2 is FQNEAQ (reference sequence).

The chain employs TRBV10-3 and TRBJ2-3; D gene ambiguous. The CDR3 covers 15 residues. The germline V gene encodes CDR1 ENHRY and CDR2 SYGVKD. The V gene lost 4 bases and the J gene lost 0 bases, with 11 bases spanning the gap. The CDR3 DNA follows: TGTGCCATCAGTGGAGCAAGCCTGAGCACAGATACGCAGTATTTT. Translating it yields CAISGASLSTDTQYF.

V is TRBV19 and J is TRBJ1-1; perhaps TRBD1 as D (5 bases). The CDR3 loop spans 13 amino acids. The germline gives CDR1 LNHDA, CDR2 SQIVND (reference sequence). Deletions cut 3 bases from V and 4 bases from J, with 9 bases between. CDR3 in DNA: TGTGCCAGTAGTATCAAGGGGATCACTGAAGCTTTCTTT. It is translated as CASSIKGITEAFF.

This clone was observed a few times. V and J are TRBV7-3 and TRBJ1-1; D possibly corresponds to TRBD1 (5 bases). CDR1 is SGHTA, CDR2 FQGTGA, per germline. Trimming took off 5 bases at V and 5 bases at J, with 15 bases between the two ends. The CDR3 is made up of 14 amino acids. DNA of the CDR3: TGTGCCAGCAGCGACCTCGGGGCCGAAACTGAAGCTTTCTTT. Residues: CASSDLGAETEAFF.

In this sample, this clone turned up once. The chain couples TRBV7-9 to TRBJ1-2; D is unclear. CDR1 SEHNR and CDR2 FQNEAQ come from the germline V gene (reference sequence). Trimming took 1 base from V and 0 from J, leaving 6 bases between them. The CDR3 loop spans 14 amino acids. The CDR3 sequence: CASSLGTPNYGYTF. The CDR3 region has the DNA TGTGCCAGCAGCTTAGGTACGCCTAACTATGGCTACACCTTC.

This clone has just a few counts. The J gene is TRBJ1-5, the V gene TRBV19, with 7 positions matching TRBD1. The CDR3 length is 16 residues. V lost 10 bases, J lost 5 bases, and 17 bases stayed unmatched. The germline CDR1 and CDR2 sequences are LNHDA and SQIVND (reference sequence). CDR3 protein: CATDSVQGRSHQPQHF. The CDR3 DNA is TGTGCCACCGACTCCGTACAGGGGCGATCTCATCAGCCCCAGCATTTT.